These T cell receptor beta chains were read from a single sample in a study of response to subunit inactivated influenza vaccine. MiXCR, applied by TCRdb to the RT-PCR reads, yields one record per CDR3 protein. The sample records around 520,000 distinct CDR3 sequences, 10% to 15% being singletons. Source: PBMCs from blood, taken on the day of vaccination. The receptor set was obtained from a man between 45 and 60 years old who received an inactivated influenza vaccine. The CDR3 runs from the conserved cysteine through the conserved F or W. The D gene is left open where the match is weak. Size is omitted from some rows. Given values are once, few, many or a class for expanded clones.

TGTGCCAGCAGCCAAGATACGGTCTCAGAGACCCAGTACTTC,CASSQDTVSETQYF,TRBJ2-5,-,-,TRBV14
TGTGCCACAAAAGAGAACACCGGGGAGCTGTTTTTT,CATKENTGELFF,TRBJ2-2,-,-,TRBV19
TGCAGCGTTCGCGGTGGCTCGGCGACCCAAGGTTACTACGAGCAGTACTTC,CSVRGGSATQGYYEQYF,TRBJ2-7,-,many,TRBV29-1
TGTGCCAGCAGTACTACCACCGGCTACACCTTC,CASSTTTGYTF,TRBJ1-2,-,-,TRBV12-3/TRBV12-4
TGCGCCAGCAGCTGGACAGGGAAACAAGAGACCCAGTACTTC,CASSWTGKQETQYF,TRBJ2-5,TRBD1,few,TRBV5-1
TGTGCCAGCAGTGCGGACTACTACAATGAGCAGTTCTTC,CASSADYYNEQFF,TRBJ2-1,-,-,TRBV2
TGTGCCACCAGTGAGGCCTCTAGCGGGAGTTTCTACGAGCAGTACTTC,CATSEASSGSFYEQYF,TRBJ2-7,TRBD2,-,TRBV24-1
TGCAGTGCTACAAGCATTGAACAGGGGTACCAAGAGACCCAGTACTTC,CSATSIEQGYQETQYF,TRBJ2-5,TRBD1,-,TRBV20-1
TGTGCCATCAGTGGAAGAGACAGGGAAGAGACCCAGTACTTC,CAISGRDREETQYF,TRBJ2-5,TRBD1,few,TRBV10-3
TGTGCCAGCAGCTATAGGGGGGCTGAGCAGTTCTTC,CASSYRGAEQFF,TRBJ2-1,-,-,TRBV7-2
TGTGCCAGCAGTTCACCACTAGCGGTGATAAGGCCAGATACGCAGTATTTT,CASSSPLAVIRPDTQYF,TRBJ2-3,TRBD2,few,TRBV28
TGTGCCAGCATTCCGACAGGGCAAGGGGGCGAGCAGTACTTC,CASIPTGQGGEQYF,TRBJ2-7,TRBD1,few,TRBV28
TGTGCCAGCAGAACCACTACAGGGGTGGGCAATCAGCCCCAGCATTTT,CASRTTTGVGNQPQHF,TRBJ1-5,TRBD1,many,TRBV6-1
TGTGCCAGCTCAGCACCACGGTCATTGGAGACCCAGTACTTC,CASSAPRSLETQYF,TRBJ2-5,-,-,TRBV18
TGTGCCAGCAGCTTAGATCAGGGAAGCTCTGGAAACACCATATATTTT,CASSLDQGSSGNTIYF,TRBJ1-3,-,few,TRBV11-2
TGTGCCAGCAGACCCCCGGGTTCCGGGGAGCTGTTTTTT,CASRPPGSGELFF,TRBJ2-2,-,-,TRBV12-3/TRBV12-4
TGTGCCACCATAAAGATACCCGGGACAGGGTGGTCCGGGGAGCTGTTTTTT,CATIKIPGTGWSGELFF,TRBJ2-2,TRBD1,few,TRBV15
TGCGCCAGCAGCTTGGACATACCGGGCCTAGGAACAGATACGCAGTATTTT,CASSLDIPGLGTDTQYF,TRBJ2-3,-,few,TRBV5-1
TGTGCCAGCAGCCAAGTTGCGGACCGCTACAATGAGCAGTTCTTC,CASSQVADRYNEQFF,TRBJ2-1,-,-,TRBV3-1
TGTGCCAGCAGCTTAGGGGGGGACGAGCAGTACTTC,CASSLGGDEQYF,TRBJ2-7,-,many,TRBV5-1
TGTGCCAGCAAAGTCCCGGGACTGGGGTTAACCGGGGAGCTGTTTTTT,CASKVPGLGLTGELFF,TRBJ2-2,-,-,TRBV28
TGTGCCAGCAGCTTTTACCGGGACGCCGAACAGTACTTC,CASSFYRDAEQYF,TRBJ2-4,-,many,TRBV7-8
TGTGCCAGCAGCCAAGATTTCTCGACAGGGGCGACGAACTATGGCTACACCTTC,CASSQDFSTGATNYGYTF,TRBJ1-2,TRBD1,few,TRBV3-1
TGTGCCAGCAAACCGGGACAGGGTCCCTCTGGGGCCAACGTCCTGACTTTC,CASKPGQGPSGANVLTF,TRBJ2-6,TRBD1,many,TRBV12-3/TRBV12-4
TGCGCCAGCAGCCAGGGGCTGAGTAATTCACCCCTCCACTTT,CASSQGLSNSPLHF,TRBJ1-6,-,few,TRBV4-3
TGTGCCAGCAGCCAAGGACTAGCGGGGCCCCAGTTCTTC,CASSQGLAGPQFF,TRBJ2-1,TRBD2,few,TRBV3-1
TGTGCCAGCAGCCGTTGGGAGGGGCGGAGTTTAGAGACCCAGTACTTC,CASSRWEGRSLETQYF,TRBJ2-5,TRBD2,few,TRBV7-8
TGTGCCAGCAACGAAGCAGATACGCAGTATTTT,CASNEADTQYF,TRBJ2-3,-,-,TRBV11-2